The 5 T cell receptor beta chains in this list originate from one sample, sequenced in a study of neurological immune-mediated disorders. TCRdb analysed the 5' RACE reads with MiXCR anew, one entry per CDR3 protein. The sample has 55,000 to 80,000 distinct CDR3 sequences; approximately 13% are singletons. As to time point: longitudinal time-point 1 (baseline). The sequenced sample consisted of PBMCs. The source of these receptors is a female donor with HTLV-1-associated myelopathy (HAM/TSP).

In its sample, this clonotype was seen many times. This sequence joins TRBV4-1 and TRBJ2-4, with 7 bases aligning to TRBD1. The length of the CDR3 is 15 residues. Germline CDR1 reads MGHRA; CDR2 reads YSYEKL. Losses at the gene ends were 4 bases for V and 5 bases for J; bases not matched to a gene: 8. As DNA, the CDR3 is TGCGCCAGCAGCCTAACGACAGGGTTGGAAAACATTCAGTACTTC. It yields the protein CASSLTTGLENIQYF.

This clonotype occurred many times. V gene TRBV3-1 combines with J gene TRBJ1-2; no reliable D call. With 3 bases removed from V and 8 bases from J, the gap between germline ends came to 10 bases. The CDR3 consists of 12 residues. The germline V gene encodes CDR1 LGHDT and CDR2 YNNKEL (reference sequence). CDR3 DNA sequence: TGTGCCAGCAGCCAGGCCGCGCAAGGCTACACCTTC. Its translation is CASSQAAQGYTF.

The V gene is TRBV20-1, the J gene TRBJ1-5; D call uncertain. The CDR3 totals 16 residues. Trimming removed 0 bases from V and 4 bases from J, with 16 bases in between. The V gene's germline CDR1 is DFQATT and CDR2 SNEGSKA (reference sequence). As DNA, the CDR3 is TGCAGTGCTAGAGATTCTAGAATAGGAGGAAATCAGCCCCAGCATTTT. It translates to CSARDSRIGGNQPQHF.

This clonotype came up many times. V and J are TRBV20-1 and TRBJ1-3, with TRBD1 matching 10 bases. The CDR3 has 18 amino acids. Trimming took 6 bases from V and 4 from J; bases not matched to a gene: 18. Germline lookup yields CDR1 DFQATT and CDR2 SNEGSKA (reference sequence). The CDR3 bases are TGCAGTGCCTCAGCGGGACAGGGGCAACCTTGGGTCGGAAACACCATATATTTT. Protein sequence: CSASAGQGQPWVGNTIYF.

This clonotype occurred many times. The chain links TRBV5-1 to TRBJ2-1, with a tentative D call TRBD2 (6 bases). Germline V CDR1 and CDR2: SGHRS, YFSETQ. The CDR3 consists of 13 residues. V was clipped by 8 bases and J by 5 bases, with 14 bases between them. CDR3 in DNA: TGCGCCAGATGGGCTAGCGAGAACAATGAGCAGTTCTTC. It is translated as CARWASENNEQFF.